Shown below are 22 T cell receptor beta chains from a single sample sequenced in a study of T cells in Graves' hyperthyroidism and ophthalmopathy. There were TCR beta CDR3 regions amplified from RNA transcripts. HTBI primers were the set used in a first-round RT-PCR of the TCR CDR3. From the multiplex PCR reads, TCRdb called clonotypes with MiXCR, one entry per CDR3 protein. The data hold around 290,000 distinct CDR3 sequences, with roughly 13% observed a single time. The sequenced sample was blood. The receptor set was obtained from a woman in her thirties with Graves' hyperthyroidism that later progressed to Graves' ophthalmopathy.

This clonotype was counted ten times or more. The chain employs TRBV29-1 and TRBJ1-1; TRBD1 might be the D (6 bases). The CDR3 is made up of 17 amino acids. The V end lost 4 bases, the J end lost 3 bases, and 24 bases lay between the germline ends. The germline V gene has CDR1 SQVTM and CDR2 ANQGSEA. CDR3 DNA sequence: TGCAGCGTTGGTCCTAAAACAGGGCTCGGAGGGGACACTGAAGCTTTCTTT. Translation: CSVGPKTGLGGDTEAFF. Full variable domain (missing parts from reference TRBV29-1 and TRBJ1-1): SAVISQKPSRDICQRGTSLTIQCQVDSQVTMMFWYRQQPGQSLTLIATANQGSEATYESGFVIDKFPISRPNLTFSTLTVSNMSPEDSSIYLCSVGPKTGLGGDTEAFFGQGTRLTVV.

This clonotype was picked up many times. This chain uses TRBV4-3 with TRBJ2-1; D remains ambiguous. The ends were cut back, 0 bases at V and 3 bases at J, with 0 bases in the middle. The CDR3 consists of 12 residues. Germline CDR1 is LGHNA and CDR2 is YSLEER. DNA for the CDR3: TGCGCCAGCAGCCAAGACTACAATGAGCAGTTCTTC. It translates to CASSQDYNEQFF.

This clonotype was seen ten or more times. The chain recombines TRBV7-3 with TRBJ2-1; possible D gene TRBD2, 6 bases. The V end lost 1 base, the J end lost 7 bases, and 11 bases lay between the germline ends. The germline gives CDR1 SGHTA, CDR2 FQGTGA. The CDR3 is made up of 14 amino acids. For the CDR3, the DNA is TGTGCCAGCAGCTTAAACCGGGAGAGGAATGAGCAGTTCTTC. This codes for CASSLNRERNEQFF.

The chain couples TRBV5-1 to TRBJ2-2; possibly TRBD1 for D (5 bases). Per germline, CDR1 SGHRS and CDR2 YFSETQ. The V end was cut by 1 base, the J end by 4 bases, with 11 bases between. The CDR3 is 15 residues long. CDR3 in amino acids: CASSLQQVPTGELFF. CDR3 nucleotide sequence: TGCGCCAGCAGCTTGCAACAGGTACCCACCGGGGAGCTGTTTTTT.

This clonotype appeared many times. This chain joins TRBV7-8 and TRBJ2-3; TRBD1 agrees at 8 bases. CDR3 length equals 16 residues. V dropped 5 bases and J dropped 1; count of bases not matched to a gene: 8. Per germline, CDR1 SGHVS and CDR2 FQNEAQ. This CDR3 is CASSPKDRVGTDTQYF. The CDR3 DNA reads TGTGCCAGCAGCCCGAAGGACAGGGTTGGCACAGATACGCAGTATTTT.

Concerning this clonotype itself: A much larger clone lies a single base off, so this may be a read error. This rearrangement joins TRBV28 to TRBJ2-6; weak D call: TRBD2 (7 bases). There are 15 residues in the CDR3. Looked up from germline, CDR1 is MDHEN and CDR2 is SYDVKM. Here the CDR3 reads CGTAGAGSGANVLTF. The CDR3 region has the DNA TGTGGCACCGCGGGGGCCGGCTCTGGGGCCAACGTCCTGACTTTC.

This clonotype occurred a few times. The CDR3 DNA is TGCAGCGTTGAAGGACTAGCGGGAGCGGGCACCGGGGAGCTGTTTTTT. Amino acid sequence: CSVEGLAGAGTGELFF. The chain couples TRBV29-1 to TRBJ2-2; 12 nucleotides line up with TRBD2. Germline V gene sequence: CDR1 SQVTM, CDR2 ANQGSEA. With 1 base clipped from V and 4 bases from J, the junction kept 4 bases outside the gene matches. This CDR3 contains 16 residues.

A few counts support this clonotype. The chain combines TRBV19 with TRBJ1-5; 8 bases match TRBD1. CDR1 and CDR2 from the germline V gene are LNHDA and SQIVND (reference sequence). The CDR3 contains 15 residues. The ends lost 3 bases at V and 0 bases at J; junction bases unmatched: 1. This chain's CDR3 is CASSMGQVSNQPQHF. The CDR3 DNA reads TGTGCCAGTAGTATGGGACAGGTTAGCAATCAGCCCCAGCATTTT.

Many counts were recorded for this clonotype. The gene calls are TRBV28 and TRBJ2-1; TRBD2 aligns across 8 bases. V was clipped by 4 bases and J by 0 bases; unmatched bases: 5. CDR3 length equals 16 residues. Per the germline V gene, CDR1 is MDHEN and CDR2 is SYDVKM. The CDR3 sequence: CASSSSGTSSYNEQFF. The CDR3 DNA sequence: TGTGCCAGCAGTTCCTCCGGGACTAGCTCCTACAATGAGCAGTTCTTC.

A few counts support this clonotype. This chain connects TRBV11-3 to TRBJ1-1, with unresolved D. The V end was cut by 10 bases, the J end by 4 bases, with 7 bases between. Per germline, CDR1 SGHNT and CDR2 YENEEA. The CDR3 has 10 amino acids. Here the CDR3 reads CATTITEAFF. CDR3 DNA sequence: TGTGCCACTACAATCACTGAAGCTTTCTTT. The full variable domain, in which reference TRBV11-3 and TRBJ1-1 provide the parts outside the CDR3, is EAGVVQSPRYKIIEKKQPVAFWCNPISGHNTLYWYLQNLGQGPELLIRYENEEAVDDSQLPKDRFSAERLKGVDSTLKIQPAELGDSAVYLCATTITEAFFGQGTRLTVV.

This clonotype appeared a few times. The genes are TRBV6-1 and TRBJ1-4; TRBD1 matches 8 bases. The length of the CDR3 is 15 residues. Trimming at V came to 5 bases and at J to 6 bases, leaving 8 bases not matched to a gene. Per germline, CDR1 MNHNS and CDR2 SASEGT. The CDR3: CASSLTGAADEKLFF. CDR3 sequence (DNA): TGTGCCAGCAGTCTGACAGGGGCTGCGGATGAAAAACTGTTTTTT.

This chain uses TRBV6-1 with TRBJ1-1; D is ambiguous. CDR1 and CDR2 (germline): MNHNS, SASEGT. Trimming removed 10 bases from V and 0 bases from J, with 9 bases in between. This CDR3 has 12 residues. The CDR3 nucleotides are TGTGCCACCCATCACATGAACACTGAAGCTTTCTTT. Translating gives CATHHMNTEAFF.

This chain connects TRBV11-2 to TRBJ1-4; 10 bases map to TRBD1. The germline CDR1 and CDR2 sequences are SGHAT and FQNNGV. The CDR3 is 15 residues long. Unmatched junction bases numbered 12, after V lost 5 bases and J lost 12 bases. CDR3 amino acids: CASSRGTGDGRELFF. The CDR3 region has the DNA TGTGCCAGCAGCCGCGGGACAGGGGACGGGAGGGAACTGTTTTTT.

CDR3 bases: TGTGCCAGTAGGAGGACGGGGGCCAACATGAACACTGAAGCTTTCTTT. Translation gives CASRRTGANMNTEAFF. This chain uses TRBV19 with TRBJ1-1, with D perhaps TRBD1 (6 bases). V shed 6 bases and J shed 0 bases, with 17 bases lying between them. The CDR3 covers 16 residues. Germline CDR1 is LNHDA and CDR2 is SQIVND (reference sequence).

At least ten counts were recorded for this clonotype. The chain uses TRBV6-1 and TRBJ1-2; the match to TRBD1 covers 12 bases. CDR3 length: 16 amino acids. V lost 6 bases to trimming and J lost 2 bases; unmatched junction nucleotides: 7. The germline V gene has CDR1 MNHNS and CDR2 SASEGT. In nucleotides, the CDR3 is TGTGCCAGCAGAGACCGGGACAGGGGGCGCAACTATGGCTACACCTTC. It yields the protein CASRDRDRGRNYGYTF.

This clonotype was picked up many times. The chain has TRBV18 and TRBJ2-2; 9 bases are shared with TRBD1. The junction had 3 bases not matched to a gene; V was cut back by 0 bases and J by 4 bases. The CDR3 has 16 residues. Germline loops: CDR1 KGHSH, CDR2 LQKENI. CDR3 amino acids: CASSPPGQGATGELFF. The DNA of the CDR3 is TGTGCCAGCTCACCACCGGGACAGGGCGCCACCGGGGAGCTGTTTTTT.

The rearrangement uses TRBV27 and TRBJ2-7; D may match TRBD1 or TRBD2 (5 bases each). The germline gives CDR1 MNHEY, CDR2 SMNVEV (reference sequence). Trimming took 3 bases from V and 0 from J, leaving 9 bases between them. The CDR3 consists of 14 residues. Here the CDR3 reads CASSLRDGSYEQYF. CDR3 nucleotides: TGTGCCAGCAGTTTGAGGGACGGCTCCTACGAGCAGTACTTC.

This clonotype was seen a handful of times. CDR3 sequence (DNA): TGTGCCAGCAGCGTAGGCGGACTAGCGGTCTTCCACGAGCAGTACTTC. It specifies CASSVGGLAVFHEQYF. The rearrangement links TRBV9 to TRBJ2-7, with 10 bases that match TRBD2. After removal of 0 bases from V and 5 bases from J, the junction contained 8 bases not matched to a gene. Germline V gene data show CDR1 as SGDLS and CDR2 as YYNGEE. This CDR3 has 16 residues.

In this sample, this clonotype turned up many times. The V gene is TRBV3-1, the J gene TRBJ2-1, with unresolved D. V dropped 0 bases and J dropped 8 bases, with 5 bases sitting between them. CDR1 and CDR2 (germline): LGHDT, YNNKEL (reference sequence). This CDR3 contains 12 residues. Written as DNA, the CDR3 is TGTGCCAGCAGCCAAGATTCCTATGAGCAGTTCTTC. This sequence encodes CASSQDSYEQFF.

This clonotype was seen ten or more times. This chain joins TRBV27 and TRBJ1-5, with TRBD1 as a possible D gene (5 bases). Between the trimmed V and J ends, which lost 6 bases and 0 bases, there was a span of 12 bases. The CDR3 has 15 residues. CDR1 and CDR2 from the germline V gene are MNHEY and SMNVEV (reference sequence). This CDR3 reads CASSMTAYSNQPQHF. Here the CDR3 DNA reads TGTGCCAGCAGCATGACAGCTTATAGCAATCAGCCCCAGCATTTT.

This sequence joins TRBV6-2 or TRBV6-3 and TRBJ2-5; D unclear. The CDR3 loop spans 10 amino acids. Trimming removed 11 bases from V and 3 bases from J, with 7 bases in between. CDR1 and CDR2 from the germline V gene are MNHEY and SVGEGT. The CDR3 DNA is TGTGCCCCCGAGGAAGAGACCCAGTACTTC. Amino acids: CAPEEETQYF.

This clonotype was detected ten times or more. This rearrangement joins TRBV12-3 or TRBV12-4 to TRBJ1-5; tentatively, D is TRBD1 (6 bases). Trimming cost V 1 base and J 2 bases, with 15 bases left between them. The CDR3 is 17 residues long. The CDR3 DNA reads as TGTGCCAGCAGTTTAGGAGGTGGGGGCCTGGGCAATCAGCCCCAGCATTTT. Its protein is CASSLGGGGLGNQPQHF.